Sequencing of this T cell receptor (beta chain) was carried out in a study of cytomegalovirus exposure and HLA in healthy donors. Germline-derived CDR1 and CDR2 are KGHSH and LQKENI. CDR3 length equals 16 residues. V was pared by 3 bases and J by 4 bases, with 7 bases of the junction left unmatched. Clones were read by immunoSEQ multiplex PCR, and TCRdb kept only the in-frame ones, dropping some. The sample has some 200,000 clones, 65% to 90% seen once. Sequenced sample: PBMCs. The clonotype was recovered from a woman aged 30 to 39 in good health and CMV-seropositive. The chain employs TRBV18 and TRBJ2-5; 11 nucleotides line up with TRBD2. CDR3 region: CASSPNLAGGGETQYF. CDR3 coding DNA: TGTGCCAGCTCACCCAACCTAGCGGGAGGTGGAGAGACCCAGTACTTC. The variable domain in full, with the rest retrieved from reference TRBV18 and TRBJ2-5, is NAGVMQNPRHLVRRRGQEARLRCSPMKGHSHVYWYRQLPEEGLKFMVYLQKENIIDESGMPKERFSAEFPKEGPSILRIQQVVRGDSAAYFCASSPNLAGGGETQYFGPGTRLLVL.